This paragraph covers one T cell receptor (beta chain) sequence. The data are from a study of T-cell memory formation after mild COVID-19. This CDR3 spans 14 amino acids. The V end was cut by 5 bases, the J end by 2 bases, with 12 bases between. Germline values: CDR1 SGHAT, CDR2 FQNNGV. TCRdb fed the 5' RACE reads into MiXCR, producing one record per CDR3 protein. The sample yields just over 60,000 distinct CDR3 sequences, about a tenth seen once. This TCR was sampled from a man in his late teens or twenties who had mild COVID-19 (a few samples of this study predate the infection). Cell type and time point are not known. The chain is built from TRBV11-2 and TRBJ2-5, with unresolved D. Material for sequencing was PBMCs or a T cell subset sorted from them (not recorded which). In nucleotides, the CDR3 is TGTGCCAGCAGCCCGAGCGACGGACAAGAGACCCAGTACTTC. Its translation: CASSPSDGQETQYF.